The subject of this entry is one TCR beta chain. This sequence may be a read error, since a much larger clone differs from it by one base. The record originates from a study of regulatory T cells in long-lasting Graves disease. In germline, CDR1 is SNHLY, CDR2 FYNNEI. Trimming pared 3 bases from V and 10 bases from J, leaving 22 bases between. The CDR3 runs to 16 residues. With iRepertoire HTBI primers and Arm-PCR of CDR3 regions, TCR beta libraries were built. TCRdb passed the multiplex PCR reads through MiXCR, listing each CDR3 protein once. The sample has 350,000 to 400,000 distinct CDR3 sequences, around 15% seen once; the top ten hold about 24%. Time point in this sample: newly diagnosed GD, antithyroid drugs for less than 3 months. The TCR library was prepared using RNA isolated from PBMCs.

The TCR was taken from a female donor with Graves disease. Specimen: peripheral blood mononuclear cells (PBMCs), collected at new diagnosis, from a patient treated with antithyroid drugs. The genes are TRBV2 and TRBJ2-1; D might be TRBD2 (6 bases). This CDR3 reads CASSDRQVAVGREQFF. The CDR3 region has the DNA TGTGCCAGCAGTGATCGTCAGGTAGCGGTGGGGCGAGAGCAGTTCTTC.